Below, one T cell receptor beta chain is given with its context. This sample was taken from a study of blood T cell repertoires in COVID-19. Study information: The United States, Italy and Spain supplied acute and convalescent COVID-19 samples. The analysed material was cDNA or gDNA that came from T cells, B-cell-depleted T cells, or PBMCs.

Assay used: immunoSEQ multiplex PCR; TCRdb lists only in-frame clones, some missing. Seen here are 250,000 to 300,000 clones, roughly 90% observed once, and the top ten hold approximately 11%. The CDR3 is 15 amino acids. In germline, CDR1 is WSHSY, CDR2 SAAADI. The V and J ends lost 6 bases and 6 bases respectively, with 19 bases between them. Seattle patients were enrolled while actively infected and followed longitudinally. The sequencing sample was made of peripheral blood. The chain links TRBV10-2 to TRBJ2-3; maybe TRBD1 (5 bases). This TCR came from a woman younger than 45 with COVID-19, enrolled during active disease. The CDR3 spells CASSLDRLLGDTQYF. Here the CDR3 DNA reads TGCGCCAGCAGCCTCGACAGACTCTTGGGTGATACGCAGTATTTT.